Reported below is one T cell receptor (beta chain). No antigen is known for it. Reverse transcribed after extraction, RNA yielded cDNA as the sequencing template. Here immunoSEQ multiplex PCR was the method, and the copy in TCRdb shows in-frame clones only, minus some. The table includes approximately 200,000 clones, 60% detected once. This sample stems from a study of CD8+ T cells in alopecia areata. For the study at large: The study gave treated patients oral tofacitinib at 5 to 10 mg twice daily. Study observations and caveats: For lesional scalp, especially alopecia totalis/universalis, clonality was higher than in normal scalp. There was only one nonresponder, so it was unclear how baseline CD8+ expansion relates to response.

Described treatment: oral pan-JAK inhibitor, 5-10 mg twice daily. CDR3 length: 15 amino acids. Germline V gene sequence: CDR1 LNHNV, CDR2 YYDKDF (reference sequence). Trimming shortened V by 1 base and J by 4 bases, and 11 bases separated the two germline ends. V is TRBV15 and J is TRBJ1-5, with a weak D call TRBD1 (5 bases). The starting material was CD4+ T cells sorted from blood, obtained at week 4, from a patient treated with tofacitinib. The source of this sequence is a human donor with alopecia areata. The CDR3 DNA is TGTGCCACCAGCAGAGTCAGGGAGGGGAATCAGCCCCAGCATTTT. Protein: CATSRVREGNQPQHF.